What follows are 21 T cell receptor beta chains derived from one specimen sequenced in a study of T cell responses to AZD1222 COVID-19 vaccine (dated by TCRdb to the early 2020s). Libraries came from the immunoSEQ multiplex PCR assay. TCRdb took this table from immuneACCESS and kept in-frame rearrangements with V and J called. Such tables lack part of the clones; where checked against another copy, unresolved V genes explain under half of the gap, and the rest is unexplained. Across this sample there are around 120,000 clones, with around 92% seen only once. The ten largest clones add up to more than 13% of the sample. What the time point label conveys for this sample: baseline before first vaccination. Sequenced here: peripheral blood, sampled on day 0 of AZD1222 vaccination. These receptor sequences come from an adult in good health.

The chain has TRBV7-2 and TRBJ1-6; D gene ambiguous. The CDR3 consists of 16 residues. The V end was cut by 0 bases, the J end by 2 bases, with 8 bases between. Germline V gene lookup returns CDR1 SGHTA and CDR2 FQGNSA. CDR3: CASSLAHQAYNSPLHF. The CDR3 DNA follows: TGTGCCAGCAGCTTAGCCCATCAGGCCTATAATTCACCCCTCCACTTT.

The chain couples TRBV11-2 to TRBJ2-7; 7 bases align to TRBD2. Germline CDR1 is SGHAT and CDR2 is FQNNGV. With 2 bases clipped from V and 4 bases from J, the junction kept 8 bases outside the gene matches. The CDR3 totals 15 residues. The CDR3 DNA reads as TGTGCCAGCAGCTTATTTGGCGGGAGTCGTTACGAGCAGTACTTC. Amino acids: CASSLFGGSRYEQYF.

This chain joins TRBV11-2 and TRBJ2-1; TRBD1 is a possible D gene (5 bases). Trimming took off 0 bases at V and 5 bases at J, with 11 bases between the two ends. The CDR3 covers 15 residues. Germline CDR1 SGHAT, CDR2 FQNNGV. The CDR3 loop reads CASSLDWGTHNEQFF. CDR3 nucleotide sequence: TGTGCCAGCAGCTTAGATTGGGGCACACACAATGAGCAGTTCTTC. The full variable domain, in which reference TRBV11-2 and TRBJ2-1 provide the parts outside the CDR3, is EAGVAQSPRYKIIEKRQSVAFWCNPISGHATLYWYQQILGQGPKLLIQFQNNGVVDDSQLPKDRFSAERLKGVDSTLKIQPAKLEDSAVYLCASSLDWGTHNEQFFGPGTRLTVL.

This clone came up once. This chain links TRBV6-2 or TRBV6-3 with TRBJ1-1; D may be TRBD1 (5 bases). The CDR3 totals 14 residues. The germline gives CDR1 MNHEY, CDR2 SVGEGT. V was trimmed by 2 bases and J by 2 bases, leaving 9 bases between them. CDR3: CASSYRGINTEAFF. The CDR3 bases are TGTGCCAGCAGTTACAGGGGTATTAACACTGAAGCTTTCTTT.

This clone came up a few times. The gene calls are TRBV5-1 and TRBJ2-3; tentative D call: TRBD1 (5 bases). V was trimmed by 7 bases and J by 2 bases, leaving 11 bases between them. The germline V gene encodes CDR1 SGHRS and CDR2 YFSETQ. This CDR3 is built from 13 residues. The CDR3 bases are TGCGCCAGCCACCAGGGTGACACAGATACGCAGTATTTT. Translating it yields CASHQGDTDTQYF.

The V call is TRBV15, the J call TRBJ1-1; 7 bases agree with TRBD1. Germline lookup yields CDR1 LNHNV and CDR2 YYDKDF (reference sequence). Trimming took 0 bases from V and 6 from J; bases not matched to a gene: 7. The length of the CDR3 is 15 residues. CDR3 bases: TGTGCCACCAGCAGAGATCCAGGGGGAACGTCTGAAGCTTTCTTT. It yields the protein CATSRDPGGTSEAFF.

This clone came up once. The V gene is TRBV4-1, the J gene TRBJ1-2, with TRBD1 as a possible D gene (6 bases). The CDR3 runs to 15 residues. V gave up 0 bases and J gave up 8 bases, with 16 bases separating them. The V gene's germline CDR1 is MGHRA and CDR2 YSYEKL. The CDR3 sequence is CASSQESGQSWGYTF. The CDR3 region has the DNA TGCGCCAGCAGCCAAGAAAGCGGACAGTCGTGGGGCTACACCTTC.

As DNA, the CDR3 is TGTGCCAGCAGCCCCTCGCGGGCGCGGGAGCAGTACTTC. It translates to CASSPSRAREQYF. V gene TRBV7-9 combines with J gene TRBJ2-7; possibly TRBD2 for D (5 bases). The germline V and J ends were trimmed by 5 bases and 7 bases, with 15 bases remaining between them. The CDR3 length is 13 residues. Germline V CDR1 and CDR2: SEHNR, FQNEAQ (reference sequence).

The chain combines TRBV7-2 with TRBJ1-5; no firm D call. V was clipped by 2 bases and J by 3 bases, with 11 bases between them. The CDR3 loop spans 15 amino acids. Germline CDR1 and CDR2: SGHTA and FQGNSA. The DNA for the CDR3 is TGTGCCAGCAGCTTAAGAGTTTCGGACAATCAGCCCCAGCATTTT. It translates to CASSLRVSDNQPQHF.

This clone was recorded only once. The chain uses TRBV4-3 and TRBJ1-1; D is unresolved. The CDR3 has 15 residues. Trimming removed 0 bases at V and 3 bases at J, with 11 bases between. Germline V gives CDR1 LGHNA, CDR2 YSLEER. The CDR3 coding sequence is TGCGCCAGCAGCCAAGACTGGGTGAGGGACACTGAAGCTTTCTTT. Its protein is CASSQDWVRDTEAFF.

This clone occurred once. The chain combines TRBV7-2 with TRBJ1-2, with D unclear. Germline CDR1 and CDR2: SGHTA and FQGNSA. The CDR3 sequence is 14 residues long. V lost 7 bases and J 4 bases, leaving 16 bases between the germline ends. The CDR3, as DNA: TGTGCCAGCACTACCTTCGGCTCGACCTATGGCTACACCTTC. It is translated as CASTTFGSTYGYTF.

The rearrangement links TRBV4-1 to TRBJ2-1; 7 bases are a match to TRBD2. The V segment lost 0 bases and the J segment 8 bases; nucleotides outside the gene matches: 4. CDR1 MGHRA and CDR2 YSYEKL come from the germline V gene. This CDR3 is built from 14 residues. In nucleotides, the CDR3 is TGCGCCAGCAGCCAAGATGCGCGGGGGTATGAGCAGTTCTTC. Translated, it gives CASSQDARGYEQFF.

The chain has TRBV11-2 and TRBJ2-5, with no clear D. From germline, CDR1 is SGHAT and CDR2 FQNNGV. The CDR3 totals 14 residues. The V end lost 0 bases, the J end lost 5 bases, and 10 bases lay between the germline ends. The CDR3, as DNA: TGTGCCAGCAGCTTAGATTATGCGTCGGAGACCCAGTACTTC. Translating it yields CASSLDYASETQYF. Full variable domain (remainder filled in from reference TRBV11-2 and TRBJ2-5): EAGVAQSPRYKIIEKRQSVAFWCNPISGHATLYWYQQILGQGPKLLIQFQNNGVVDDSQLPKDRFSAERLKGVDSTLKIQPAKLEDSAVYLCASSLDYASETQYFGPGTRLLVL.

This chain links TRBV18 with TRBJ1-6; the match to TRBD1 covers 8 bases. The CDR3 runs 13 residues. The ends lost 5 bases at V and 8 bases at J; junction bases unmatched: 2. The germline gives CDR1 KGHSH, CDR2 LQKENI. The CDR3 sequence: CASSGQGDSPLHF. The DNA for the CDR3 is TGTGCCAGCTCAGGACAGGGTGATTCACCCCTCCACTTT.

The chain is built from TRBV6-1 and TRBJ2-1, with 10 bases matching TRBD2. Germline V gene data show CDR1 as MNHNS and CDR2 as SASEGT. The CDR3 totals 15 residues. The V segment lost 1 base and the J segment 6 bases; nucleotides outside the gene matches: 3. CDR3 protein: CASSEEAGGPNEQFF. CDR3 DNA: TGTGCCAGCAGTGAAGAAGCGGGGGGGCCCAATGAGCAGTTCTTC.

The chain links TRBV18 to TRBJ1-6; D gene ambiguous. Trimming removed 5 bases at V and 10 bases at J, with 24 bases between. This CDR3 comprises 17 residues. CDR1 is KGHSH, CDR2 LQKENI, per germline. CDR3 sequence reads: CASSTISGQPTGSPLHF. CDR3 sequence (DNA): TGTGCCAGCTCAACGATCTCCGGTCAACCCACTGGGTCACCCCTCCACTTT.

The V gene is TRBV11-3, the J gene TRBJ2-1; D unresolved. This CDR3 comprises 12 residues. Germline lookup yields CDR1 SGHNT and CDR2 YENEEA. The ends were cut back, 5 bases at V and 5 bases at J, with 7 bases in the middle. In nucleotides, the CDR3 is TGTGCCAGCAGCAACACAAACAATGAGCAGTTCTTC. Protein: CASSNTNNEQFF.

The CDR3 loop reads CASTPGQGVSPLHF. As DNA, the CDR3 is TGTGCCAGTACTCCGGGACAGGGAGTTTCACCCCTCCACTTT. The chain combines TRBV19 with TRBJ1-6; 9 bases fit TRBD1. CDR1 is LNHDA, CDR2 SQIVND, per germline (reference sequence). The CDR3 runs 14 residues. V lost 7 bases and J lost 9; bases outside the gene matches: 7.

This clone was counted once. The chain carries TRBV6-6 and TRBJ2-5; TRBD2 matches 8 bases. Looked up from germline, CDR1 is MNHNY and CDR2 is SVGAGI (reference sequence). J was trimmed by 5 bases and V by 11 bases; bases with no gene match: 13. The CDR3 is 14 residues long. The CDR3 nucleotides read TGTGCCGGGGCTGTGGCGGGGGGAGGCGAGACCCAGTACTTC. Translated, it gives CAGAVAGGGETQYF.

The chain employs TRBV28 and TRBJ2-1, with D hard to call. The CDR3 is 12 residues long. Per the germline V gene, CDR1 is MDHEN and CDR2 is SYDVKM. Trimming left V 5 bases short and J 10 bases short, with 12 bases between. DNA for the CDR3: TGTGCCAGCAGTCTAAGGCGACGGGAGCAGTTCTTC. It is translated as CASSLRRREQFF.

The chain joins TRBV7-2 to TRBJ1-2; TRBD1 agrees at 7 bases. This CDR3 has 15 residues. V gave up 3 bases and J gave up 8 bases; unmatched junction bases: 12. The germline V gene has CDR1 SGHTA and CDR2 FQGNSA. DNA for the CDR3: TGTGCCAGCAGCTTGGGTTCCGGGACAGCTCAGGGCTACACCTTC. This translates into CASSLGSGTAQGYTF.